This TCR beta chain was sequenced in a study of T cells in Graves' hyperthyroidism and ophthalmopathy. Using around 10 ml of fresh peripheral blood, PBMCs were prepared. This CDR3 has 18 residues. Germline lookup yields CDR1 MDHEN and CDR2 SYDVKM. The V gene end was trimmed by 6 bases and the J gene end by 0 bases; junction bases not matched to a gene: 14. There were TCR beta CDR3 regions amplified from RNA transcripts. An initial round of RT-PCR targeting the TCR CDR3 relied on the HTBI primer set. In TCRdb, the multiplex PCR reads were re-called with MiXCR into one record per CDR3 protein. The data contain roughly 240,000 distinct CDR3 sequences, roughly 22% of them singletons. This clonotype was detected ten times or more.

The origin of this receptor is a woman aged 40 to 55 with Graves' ophthalmopathy. Input material: blood. The V and J genes are TRBV28 and TRBJ1-5, with 7 bases that match TRBD1. The CDR3 DNA is TGTGCCAGCAGCCCCGACAGGGCCTATGTGTATAGCAATCAGCCCCAGCATTTT. Protein: CASSPDRAYVYSNQPQHF.